This T cell receptor beta chain was obtained from a study of regulatory T cells in long-lasting Graves disease. HTBI primers from iRepertoire and Arm-PCR of CDR3 regions yielded the TCR beta libraries. Each CDR3 protein is one row after TCRdb ran MiXCR on the multiplex PCR reads. The sample carries roughly 400,000 distinct CDR3 sequences, more than 20% recorded once. As concerns this clonotype: The antigen is unknown. A single base separates this from a much larger clone, so it may be a read error.

The study, taken as a whole, reports: Lower TCR diversity characterized persistent Graves' patients relative to newly diagnosed patients. Limited samples may have lowered accuracy.

Time point indicated: persistent/refractory GD, antithyroid drugs over 5 years with positive TRAb. Researchers made the TCR library from RNA that was extracted from PBMCs. Germline loops: CDR1 SNHLY, CDR2 FYNNEI. The CDR3 has 14 residues. V usage is TRBV2 and J usage is TRBJ1-2; D is unclear. This clonotype was obtained from a female donor with Graves disease. The starting material was peripheral blood mononuclear cells (PBMCs), obtained when the disease was refractory, from a patient treated with antithyroid drugs. In nucleotides, the CDR3 is TGTGCCGGCAGTGAAATTGGTTTTACTTATGGCTACACCTTC. Amino acids: CAGSEIGFTYGYTF.